This T cell receptor beta chain derives from a study of cytomegalovirus exposure and HLA in healthy donors. Study observations and caveats: Previously analyzed data showed that most TCR beta V segments were productive at a frequency of about 90% or about 30%. Common viral pathogens (according to a later analysis) appeared linked to several of the most significant clusters. TCR beta sequences reportedly predicted most subjects' HLA-A and HLA-B alleles accurately.

Unrecorded immune exposures were likely, despite nominal health at sampling. PCR amplification relied on 60 Vbeta primers (plus 13 Jbeta primers). Clones were read by immunoSEQ multiplex PCR, and TCRdb kept only the in-frame ones, dropping some. The repertoire holds 80,000 to 100,000 clones, with approximately 80% as singletons. With regard to this clone: Its cognate antigen is unknown.

The CDR3 spans 16 residues. Germline V gene sequence: CDR1 SGHNT, CDR2 YYREEE (reference sequence). Unmatched junction bases numbered 6, after V lost 5 bases and J lost 0 bases. The sequencing sample was made of PBMCs. The genes are TRBV5-4 and TRBJ2-7; 12 bases match TRBD2. The receptor was derived from a female donor in good health and CMV-seropositive. The CDR3 protein is CASRGGTSGHSYEQYF. Here the CDR3 DNA reads TGTGCCAGCAGGGGGGGGACTAGCGGGCACTCCTACGAGCAGTACTTC.